This T cell receptor beta chain is from a study of blood T cell repertoires in COVID-19. The wider study: The cDNA or gDNA used as material had been derived from T cells, B-cell-depleted T cells, or PBMCs.

Germline V gene lookup returns CDR1 DFQATT and CDR2 SNEGSKA (reference sequence). The V end was cut by 3 bases, the J end by 0 bases, with 21 bases between. There are 18 residues in the CDR3. Participants came from fewer than 25 US areas, aged about 18 to 95 years. Within the 2 weeks before study entry, each person in the exposed group met a COVID-19 case. Measured with immunoSEQ multiplex PCR; TCRdb has only the in-frame clones, and not every one. The sample holds some 190,000 clones, roughly 84% seen once. The V and J genes are TRBV20-1 and TRBJ2-1; perhaps TRBD1 as D (6 bases). The sequence was collected from a woman in her twenties or thirties who had been exposed to COVID-19. Sample: PBMCs or T cells enriched from blood (not recorded which). The CDR3 protein is CSASYRWDIMSSYNEQFF. The CDR3 DNA follows: TGCAGTGCTAGTTACCGTTGGGACATCATGAGCTCCTACAATGAGCAGTTCTTC.